This T cell receptor (beta chain) was captured in a study of shared clonotypes between healthy human individuals. The naive CD8 fraction comprised CD45RO-negative cells positively selected for CCR7 and excluded terminally differentiated effector memory CD45RA+ cells. Germline V CDR1 and CDR2: ENHRY, SYGVKD. With 6 bases clipped from V and 1 base from J, the junction kept 2 bases outside the gene matches. The CDR3 covers 13 residues. Some clones are missing from TCRdb's copy, which holds only in-frame ones; the method was immunoSEQ multiplex PCR. The sample carries more than 2 million clones, just under 95% recorded once.

The chain recombines TRBV10-3 with TRBJ2-7, with TRBD1 identical over 8 bases. The sample comprised naive CD8+ T cells from PBMCs. The TCR sequence derives from a man between 18 and 35 years old in good health. Some clones in this sample may be carry-over from other donors' samples. Here the CDR3 reads CAISWTGSYEQYF. The CDR3 DNA follows: TGTGCCATCAGCTGGACAGGGTCCTACGAGCAGTACTTC.